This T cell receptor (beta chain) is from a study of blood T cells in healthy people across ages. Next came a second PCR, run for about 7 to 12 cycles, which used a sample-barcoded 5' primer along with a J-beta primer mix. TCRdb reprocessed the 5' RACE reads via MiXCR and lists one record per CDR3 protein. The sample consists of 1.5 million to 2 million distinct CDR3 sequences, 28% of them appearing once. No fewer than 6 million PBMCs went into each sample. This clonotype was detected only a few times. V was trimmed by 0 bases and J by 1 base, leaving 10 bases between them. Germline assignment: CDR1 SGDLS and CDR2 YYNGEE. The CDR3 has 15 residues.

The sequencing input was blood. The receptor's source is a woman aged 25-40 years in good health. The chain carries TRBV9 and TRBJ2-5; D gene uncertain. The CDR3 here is CASSVDPEAQETQYF. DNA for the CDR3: TGTGCCAGCAGCGTAGATCCAGAAGCCCAAGAGACCCAGTACTTC.